Sequencing of this T cell receptor (beta chain) was carried out in a study of PD-1 blockade in classical Hodgkin lymphoma. Study-wide results and caveats: Individuals initiating nivolumab under 1 year after ASCT were excluded. By C4D1, CD4+ diversity increased significantly, especially in complete responders. Baseline diversity in complete responders resembled that of newly diagnosed patients.

Germline V gene data show CDR1 as ENHRY and CDR2 as SYGVKD. This CDR3 comprises 13 residues. With V trimmed by 7 bases and J by 7 bases, 6 bases remained unmatched. The repertoire was sequenced with immunoSEQ multiplex PCR; TCRdb's copy has only in-frame clones and lacks some. Altogether 55,000 to 75,000 clones are present, about two thirds being singletons, with the ten largest covering approximately 9%. Of note for this clone: Its antigen is unknown.

Every patient had relapsed following autologous stem cell transplantation, and cohorts differed in brentuximab vedotin exposure. The sequences come from peripheral blood mononuclear cells (PBMCs), collected before the second cycle of nivolumab. The TCR comes from a human donor with classical Hodgkin lymphoma. The chain couples TRBV10-3 to TRBJ2-1, with 8 nucleotides matching TRBD1. The CDR3 DNA is TGTGCCATCACCCAGGGGGCGGATAATGAGCAGTTCTTC. Encoded protein: CAITQGADNEQFF.